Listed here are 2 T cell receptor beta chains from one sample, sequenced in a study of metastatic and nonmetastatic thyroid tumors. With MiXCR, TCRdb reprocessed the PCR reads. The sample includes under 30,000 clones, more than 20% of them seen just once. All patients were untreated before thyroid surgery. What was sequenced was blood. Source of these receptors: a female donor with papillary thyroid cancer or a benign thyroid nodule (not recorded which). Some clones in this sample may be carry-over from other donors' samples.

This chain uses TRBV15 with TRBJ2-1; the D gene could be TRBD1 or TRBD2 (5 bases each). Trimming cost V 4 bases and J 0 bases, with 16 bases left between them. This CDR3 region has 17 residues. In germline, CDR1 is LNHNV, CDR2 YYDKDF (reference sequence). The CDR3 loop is CATSTPRDGGSYNEQFF. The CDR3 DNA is TGTGCCACCAGCACACCTCGGGATGGGGGCTCCTACAATGAGCAGTTCTTC.

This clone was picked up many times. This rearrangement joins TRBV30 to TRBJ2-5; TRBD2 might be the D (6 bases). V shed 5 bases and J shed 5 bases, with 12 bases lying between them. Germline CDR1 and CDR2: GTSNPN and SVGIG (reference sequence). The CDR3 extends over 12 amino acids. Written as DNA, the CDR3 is TGTGCCTGGGGGGGGAGATGGGAGACCCAGTACTTC. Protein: CAWGGRWETQYF.